Listed here is a single T cell receptor (beta chain). Its specificity is not known. The data belong to a study of tumor-infiltrating lymphocytes in localized non-small cell lung cancer. Study summary: Patients included smokers and never-smokers with various histologies, some sampled after neoadjuvant chemotherapy.

Notes on the study in general: TCRbeta sequencing showed higher T cell infiltration in tumors than uninvolved lung.

The repertoire was sequenced with immunoSEQ multiplex PCR; TCRdb's copy has only in-frame clones and lacks some. This sample yields around 3,000 clones, of which 70% to 75% are seen a single time; about a sixth belongs to the top ten. The CDR3 has 14 residues. V dropped 4 bases and J dropped 4 bases, with 13 bases sitting between them. Looked up from germline, CDR1 is SGHAT and CDR2 is FQNNGV. This receptor was taken from a human donor with non-small cell lung cancer. Sequencing was carried out using uninvolved lung tissue not adjacent to the tumor. The V gene is TRBV11-2, the J gene TRBJ1-2, with a weak D call TRBD1 (5 bases). CDR3 protein: CASSSGEGLYGYTF. In DNA, the CDR3 is TGTGCCAGCAGCTCCGGGGAGGGACTCTATGGCTACACCTTC.